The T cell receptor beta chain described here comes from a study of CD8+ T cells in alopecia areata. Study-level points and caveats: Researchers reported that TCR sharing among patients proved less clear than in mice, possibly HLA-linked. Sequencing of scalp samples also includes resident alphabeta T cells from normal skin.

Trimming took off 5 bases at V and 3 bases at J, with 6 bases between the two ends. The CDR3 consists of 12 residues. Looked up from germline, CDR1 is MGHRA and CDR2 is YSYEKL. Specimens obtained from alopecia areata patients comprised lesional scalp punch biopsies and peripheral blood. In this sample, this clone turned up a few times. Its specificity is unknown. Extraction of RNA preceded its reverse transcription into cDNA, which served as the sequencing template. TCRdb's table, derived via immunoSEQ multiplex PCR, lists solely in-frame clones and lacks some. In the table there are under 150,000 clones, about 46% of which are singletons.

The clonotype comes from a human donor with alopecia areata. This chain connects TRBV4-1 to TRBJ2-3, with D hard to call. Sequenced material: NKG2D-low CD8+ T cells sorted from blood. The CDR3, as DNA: TGCGCCAGCAGCGGGCCAACAGATACGCAGTATTTT. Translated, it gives CASSGPTDTQYF.